Below, 31 T cell receptor beta chains from the same sample are listed, as sequenced in a study of blood T cell repertoires in COVID-19. Produced via immunoSEQ multiplex PCR; TCRdb's table is partial and in-frame only. The top ten clones hold about 2.7% of a sample with about 300,000 clones, 85% of them seen once. Material: PBMCs or T cells enriched from blood (not recorded which). These receptors all stem from a woman aged 45-59 years who had recovered from COVID-19.

The V and J genes are TRBV11-2 and TRBJ2-5; tentatively, D is TRBD2 (6 bases). The CDR3 runs 14 residues. V lost 5 bases and J lost 4, with 14 bases in between. CDR1 is SGHAT and CDR2 is FQNNGV in the germline V gene. The CDR3: CASSPVLAGETQYF. CDR3 nucleotide sequence: TGTGCCAGCAGCCCCGTACTAGCTGGAGAGACCCAGTACTTC.

The chain recombines TRBV4-1 with TRBJ1-2; 11 bases agree with TRBD1. Germline CDR1 and CDR2: MGHRA and YSYEKL. This CDR3 comprises 16 residues. J lost 11 bases, V lost 4 bases, and 15 bases had no gene match. This CDR3 reads CASSPWTGGELVGYTF. The DNA of the CDR3 is TGCGCCAGCAGCCCCTGGACAGGGGGCGAACTGGTAGGATACACCTTC.

V usage is TRBV28 and J usage is TRBJ2-3; TRBD2 matches at 10 bases. J gave up 3 bases and V 8 bases, and 8 bases lay outside the gene matches. This CDR3 has 15 amino acids. Germline values: CDR1 MDHEN, CDR2 SYDVKM. The CDR3: CASRQRGGTTDTQYF. CDR3 DNA: TGTGCCAGCCGCCAGCGGGGGGGGACAACAGATACGCAGTATTTT.

This rearrangement joins TRBV10-1 to TRBJ2-1; 10 bases agree with TRBD2. V gave up 0 bases and J gave up 7 bases; unmatched junction bases: 6. The CDR3 length is 16 residues. The germline V gene has CDR1 WNHNN and CDR2 SYGVQD (reference sequence). The DNA for the CDR3 is TGCGCCAGCAGTGAGTCTACTAGCGGGACGGATAATGAGCAGTTCTTC. This gives the protein CASSESTSGTDNEQFF.

The chain employs TRBV19 and TRBJ1-2, with TRBD1 identical over 7 bases. V was clipped by 9 bases and J by 5 bases; unmatched bases: 12. This CDR3 is built from 14 residues. Germline V gene sequence: CDR1 LNHDA, CDR2 SQIVND (reference sequence). CDR3 residues: CASRFSGTAYGYTF. The CDR3, as DNA: TGTGCCAGCCGGTTTTCCGGGACAGCTTATGGCTACACCTTC. The variable domain in full, with the rest retrieved from reference TRBV19 and TRBJ1-2, is DGGITQSPKYLFRKEGQNVTLSCEQNLNHDAMYWYRQDPGQGLRLIYYSQIVNDFQKGDIAEGYSVSREKKESFPLTVTSAQKNPTAFYLCASRFSGTAYGYTFGSGTRLTVV.

The rearrangement links TRBV7-3 to TRBJ2-5, with D perhaps TRBD1 (7 bases). Germline lookup yields CDR1 SGHTA and CDR2 FQGTGA. This CDR3 is built from 16 residues. V was shortened by 3 bases and J by 5 bases, with 19 bases between the two germline ends. Here the CDR3 DNA reads TGTGCCAGCAGCTTTCTTGCCAGGGGGGTTACGGAGACCCAGTACTTC. Residues: CASSFLARGVTETQYF.

This chain connects TRBV15 to TRBJ2-1; D is uncertain. The CDR3 extends over 16 amino acids. V was clipped by 0 bases and J by 6 bases, with 15 bases between them. Germline V gives CDR1 LNHNV, CDR2 YYDKDF (reference sequence). DNA for the CDR3: TGTGCCACCAGCAGAGATCTGTATCGGAGTATCAATGAGCAGTTCTTC. Its translation: CATSRDLYRSINEQFF.

In this sample, this clone turned up once. This chain connects TRBV5-1 to TRBJ2-3, with D maybe TRBD1 (6 bases). The CDR3 spans 16 residues. V dropped 4 bases and J dropped 6 bases, with 21 bases sitting between them. Germline V CDR1 and CDR2: SGHRS, YFSETQ. The CDR3 loop is CASSPAPGTHGDTQYF. The CDR3 nucleotides are TGCGCCAGCAGCCCAGCTCCCGGGACACATGGCGATACGCAGTATTTT. Combining the CDR3 with reference TRBV5-1 and TRBJ2-3 gives the whole variable domain KAGVTQTPRYLIKTRGQQVTLSCSPISGHRSVSWYQQTPGQGLQFLFEYFSETQRNKGNFPGRFSGRQFSNSRSEMNVSTLELGDSALYLCASSPAPGTHGDTQYFGPGTRLTVL.

V and J are TRBV5-1 and TRBJ1-6; no clear D. Germline V lookup: CDR1 SGHRS, CDR2 YFSETQ. The CDR3 contains 13 residues. The V gene lost 0 bases and the J gene lost 10 bases, with 8 bases spanning the gap. This CDR3 is CASSLAGWSPLHF. Written as DNA, the CDR3 is TGCGCCAGCAGCTTGGCCGGGTGGTCACCCCTCCACTTT. The whole variable domain, filled in from reference TRBV5-1 and TRBJ1-6, reads KAGVTQTPRYLIKTRGQQVTLSCSPISGHRSVSWYQQTPGQGLQFLFEYFSETQRNKGNFPGRFSGRQFSNSRSEMNVSTLELGDSALYLCASSLAGWSPLHFGNGTRLTVT.

This chain connects TRBV15 to TRBJ1-6; D not certain. V was shortened by 9 bases and J by 3 bases, with 12 bases between the two germline ends. Germline lookup yields CDR1 LNHNV and CDR2 YYDKDF (reference sequence). The CDR3 contains 14 residues. CDR3 in amino acids: CATSAGYYNSPLHF. The CDR3 nucleotides read TGTGCCACTAGTGCTGGTTACTATAATTCACCCCTCCACTTT.

The chain joins TRBV2 to TRBJ2-1; 8 nucleotides agree with TRBD1. Trimming at V came to 2 bases and at J to 6 bases, leaving 9 bases not matched to a gene. CDR3 length: 16 amino acids. Per the germline V gene, CDR1 is SNHLY and CDR2 is FYNNEI. CDR3 nucleotide sequence: TGTGCCAGCAGTGAATCCGAGACAGGGGTCTCCAATGAGCAGTTCTTC. It is translated as CASSESETGVSNEQFF.

This chain joins TRBV5-1 and TRBJ2-7, with TRBD1 matching over 10 bases. V lost 4 bases and J lost 2; bases outside the gene matches: 3. In germline, CDR1 is SGHRS, CDR2 YFSETQ. This CDR3 spans 14 amino acids. The CDR3 DNA reads as TGCGCCAGCAGCCTGACAGGGGGCGCCTACGAGCAGTACTTC. The encoded protein is CASSLTGGAYEQYF.

The rearrangement joins TRBV11-2 to TRBJ2-3; 12 nucleotides match TRBD2. The germline V gene encodes CDR1 SGHAT and CDR2 FQNNGV. Trimming took 4 bases from V and 2 from J; bases not matched to a gene: 4. This CDR3 comprises 16 residues. This CDR3 reads CASSSGLAGNTDTQYF. Written as DNA, the CDR3 is TGTGCCAGCAGCTCTGGACTAGCGGGGAACACAGATACGCAGTATTTT.

The chain employs TRBV28 and TRBJ1-4, with 7 bases identical to TRBD1. V lost 7 bases, J lost 8 bases, and 19 bases stayed unmatched. CDR1 and CDR2 from the germline V gene are MDHEN and SYDVKM. CDR3 length: 17 amino acids. This CDR3 is CASTLTGAYGEEEKLFF. As DNA, the CDR3 is TGTGCCAGCACGCTTACAGGGGCGTACGGGGAAGAAGAAAAACTGTTTTTT.

This clone occurred once. The V and J genes are TRBV18 and TRBJ1-1, with TRBD1 identical over 9 bases. J lost 0 bases, V lost 6 bases, and 8 bases had no gene match. The CDR3 totals 16 residues. From germline, CDR1 is KGHSH and CDR2 LQKENI. The chain's CDR3 is CASSLGQGNMNTEAFF. Here the CDR3 DNA reads TGTGCCAGCTCCCTCGGACAGGGGAACATGAACACTGAAGCTTTCTTT.

In this sample, this clone turned up once. The V and J genes are TRBV7-2 and TRBJ2-4, with a weak D call TRBD1 (6 bases). The V gene lost 5 bases and the J gene lost 8 bases, with 13 bases spanning the gap. Germline V gene lookup returns CDR1 SGHTA and CDR2 FQGNSA. CDR3 size: 13 residues. Here the CDR3 reads CASSHNRDYIQYF. The CDR3 DNA reads as TGTGCCAGCAGCCATAACAGGGATTACATTCAGTACTTC.

The CDR3 DNA reads as TGTGCCAGCAGCTTAGATACGAGCAATGAGCAGTTCTTC. Its translation: CASSLDTSNEQFF. The gene calls are TRBV11-3 and TRBJ2-1; D gene ambiguous. The germline V gene encodes CDR1 SGHNT and CDR2 YENEEA. The CDR3 sequence is 13 residues long. Trimming left V 0 bases short and J 6 bases short, with 6 bases between.

The rearrangement uses TRBV11-2 and TRBJ1-6, with 7 bases matching TRBD1. The trim removed 3 bases at V and 5 bases at J, leaving 4 bases unmatched. Germline CDR1 is SGHAT and CDR2 is FQNNGV. This CDR3 contains 15 residues. In DNA, the CDR3 is TGTGCCAGCAGCTTCCGGGACAGCGATAATTCACCCCTCCACTTT. Translation: CASSFRDSDNSPLHF.

The J gene is TRBJ1-5, the V gene TRBV28, with D maybe TRBD1 (5 bases). V dropped 5 bases and J dropped 2 bases, with 16 bases sitting between them. The CDR3 loop spans 16 amino acids. The germline V gene has CDR1 MDHEN and CDR2 SYDVKM. The CDR3 spells CASSKYRQTGNQPQHF. For the CDR3, the DNA is TGTGCCAGCAGTAAATATCGACAGACGGGCAATCAGCCCCAGCATTTT.

There are a few counts of this clone. The chain has TRBV19 and TRBJ1-6; D is unresolved. Trimming removed 1 base at V and 7 bases at J, with 11 bases between. The CDR3 extends over 15 amino acids. From germline, CDR1 is LNHDA and CDR2 SQIVND (reference sequence). CDR3 sequence: CASSIGGPGNSPLHF. The DNA for the CDR3 is TGTGCCAGTAGTATAGGAGGCCCGGGGAATTCACCCCTCCACTTT.

This clone came up a few times. The chain carries TRBV11-3 and TRBJ2-1, with 11 nucleotides matching TRBD2. V was pared by 1 base and J by 12 bases, with 14 bases of the junction left unmatched. The CDR3 covers 17 residues. Per the germline V gene, CDR1 is SGHNT and CDR2 is YENEEA. The CDR3 spells CASSLGLAGGSLRAQFF. The CDR3 DNA reads as TGTGCCAGCAGCTTAGGTCTAGCGGGAGGTTCTCTCCGGGCGCAGTTCTTC.

The table lists this clone with a count of one. The CDR3 DNA reads TGCGCCAGCAGCTTGTTGGGGAACCAGGGACAGCCCCAGCATTTT. This codes for CASSLLGNQGQPQHF. The chain employs TRBV5-1 and TRBJ1-5, with D tentatively TRBD1 (5 bases). The CDR3 runs 15 residues. V shed 1 base and J shed 7 bases, with 15 bases lying between them. Germline CDR1 is SGHRS and CDR2 is YFSETQ.

This clone was counted a single time. The rearrangement links TRBV7-2 to TRBJ1-2; D not resolved. The V end lost 1 base, the J end lost 5 bases, and 14 bases lay between the germline ends. Germline V gene lookup returns CDR1 SGHTA and CDR2 FQGNSA. The CDR3 is made up of 15 amino acids. The CDR3 sequence: CASSLEDASLYGYTF. As DNA, the CDR3 is TGTGCCAGCAGCTTAGAAGACGCTAGTCTGTATGGCTACACCTTC.

The rearrangement joins TRBV11-2 to TRBJ2-7, with TRBD1 identical over 9 bases. CDR3 size: 16 residues. V dropped 5 bases and J dropped 2; count of bases not matched to a gene: 10. The V gene's germline CDR1 is SGHAT and CDR2 FQNNGV. CDR3 sequence reads: CASSTPGQGSAYEQYF. Here the CDR3 DNA reads TGTGCCAGCAGCACCCCGGGACAGGGATCCGCCTACGAGCAGTACTTC.

The chain carries TRBV19 and TRBJ1-5; D is possibly TRBD1 (6 bases). This CDR3 comprises 14 residues. Per germline, CDR1 LNHDA and CDR2 SQIVND (reference sequence). V was trimmed by 11 bases and J by 0 bases, leaving 14 bases between them. CDR3 amino acids: CAGSDRSSNQPQHF. In DNA, the CDR3 is TGTGCCGGTTCAGACAGGTCTAGCAATCAGCCCCAGCATTTT.

This chain connects TRBV7-2 to TRBJ2-1; D is unresolved. This CDR3 contains 14 residues. Looked up from germline, CDR1 is SGHTA and CDR2 is FQGNSA. Trimming left V 5 bases short and J 3 bases short, with 11 bases between. Here the CDR3 DNA reads TGTGCCAGCAGCCCCGAGATGTTCTACAATGAGCAGTTCTTC. Translated: CASSPEMFYNEQFF.

The chain has TRBV11-2 and TRBJ2-5, with a weak D call TRBD2 (6 bases). Germline V gene lookup returns CDR1 SGHAT and CDR2 FQNNGV. There are 14 residues in the CDR3. V lost 1 base to trimming and J lost 5 bases, with 11 bases between them. This chain's CDR3 is CASSLAGVWETQYF. The CDR3 nucleotides are TGTGCCAGCAGCTTAGCGGGAGTCTGGGAGACCCAGTACTTC.

Notes on this clone: A far larger clone is one nucleotide away, so this likely arose from a read error. The chain links TRBV27 to TRBJ2-2; 7 nucleotides agree with TRBD1. V lost 4 bases to trimming and J lost 1 base; unmatched junction nucleotides: 3. Germline V gene sequence: CDR1 MNHEY, CDR2 SMNVEV (reference sequence). This CDR3 is 15 amino acids long. This CDR3 is CASSSRTGNTGELFF. Here the CDR3 DNA reads TGTGCCAGCAGTTCACGGACAGGGAACACCGGGGAGCTGTTTTTT.

The chain recombines TRBV6-2 or TRBV6-3 with TRBJ1-2; D possibly corresponds to TRBD1 (6 bases). V shed 2 bases and J shed 6 bases, with 10 bases lying between them. Germline CDR1 is MNHEY and CDR2 is SVGEGT. The CDR3 is 13 amino acids. The CDR3 region has the DNA TGTGCCAGCAGTTACGGGACAACCGATGGCTACACCTTC. Translation: CASSYGTTDGYTF.

The chain has TRBV7-6 and TRBJ2-2, with D possibly being TRBD1 (6 bases). With 3 bases removed from V and 2 bases from J, the gap between germline ends came to 19 bases. Germline V gene data show CDR1 as SGHVS and CDR2 as FNYEAQ. CDR3 size: 18 residues. The CDR3 coding sequence is TGTGCCAGCAGCTTGAGGGGGAGAGGCGATATTAACACCGGGGAGCTGTTTTTT. This sequence encodes CASSLRGRGDINTGELFF.

The chain recombines TRBV5-5 with TRBJ2-1; 12 bases are shared with TRBD2. Germline V lookup: CDR1 SGHKS, CDR2 YYEKEE (reference sequence). With V trimmed by 4 bases and J by 2 bases, 7 bases remained unmatched. The CDR3 covers 17 residues. Written as DNA, the CDR3 is TGTGCCAGCAGCCCTATTCGGACTAGCGGGGCCTACAATGAGCAGTTCTTC. This sequence encodes CASSPIRTSGAYNEQFF.